The 19 T cell receptor beta chains in this list originate from one sample, sequenced in a study of T-cell reconstitution after alpha-beta-depleted transplantation in children. Preparing the TCRbeta library involved the use of unique molecular identifiers. TCRdb called the PCR reads again in MiXCR, with one record for every CDR3 protein. The sample records roughly 790,000 distinct CDR3 sequences, about 16% being singletons. This specimen was PBMCs, mostly from graft donor cells, taken 360 days after TCRalphabeta/CD19-depleted stem cell transplant. These TCRs come from a male patient younger than 18 who had a stem cell transplant for acute lymphoblastic leukemia, so the T cells may come from the graft donor.

The DNA of the CDR3 is TGCAGTGCTAGAGATCCAGGGAGTAACAATCAGCCCCAGCATTTT. It is translated as CSARDPGSNNQPQHF. The rearrangement links TRBV20-1 to TRBJ1-5; a weak D match, TRBD1 (5 bases). V was trimmed by 0 bases and J by 3 bases, leaving 12 bases between them. The germline CDR1 and CDR2 sequences are DFQATT and SNEGSKA (reference sequence). CDR3 length: 15 amino acids.

This chain connects TRBV12-3 or TRBV12-4 to TRBJ2-3, with 11 bases matching TRBD2. The CDR3 is made up of 13 amino acids. V trimming: 6 bases; J trimming: 7 bases; junction bases outside the gene matches: 3. The DNA of the CDR3 is TGTGCCAGCAGACTAGCGGGGGAGTATACGCAGTATTTT. This gives the protein CASRLAGEYTQYF.

This clonotype was counted many times. The chain employs TRBV7-9 and TRBJ2-1, with 11 bases identical to TRBD1. CDR1 and CDR2 from the germline V gene are SEHNR and FQNEAQ (reference sequence). Losses at the gene ends were 4 bases for V and 8 bases for J; bases not matched to a gene: 7. The CDR3 covers 15 residues. The CDR3 sequence: CASSYRTGGNDEQFF. In DNA, the CDR3 is TGTGCCAGCAGCTACCGGACAGGGGGCAACGATGAGCAGTTCTTC. The variable domain in full, with the rest retrieved from reference TRBV7-9 and TRBJ2-1, is DTGVSQNPRHKITKRGQNVTFRCDPISEHNRLYWYRQTLGQGPEFLTYFQNEAQLEKSRLLSDRFSAERPKGSFSTLEIQRTEQGDSAMYLCASSYRTGGNDEQFFGPGTRLTVL.

The V and J genes are TRBV7-6 and TRBJ1-2; D might be TRBD1 (5 bases). Germline V gene lookup returns CDR1 SGHVS and CDR2 FNYEAQ. The CDR3 length is 15 residues. Trimming left V 1 base short and J 5 bases short, with 14 bases between. The DNA of the CDR3 is TGTGCCAGCAGCTTAGAAGGGGAAAGACCATATGGCTACACCTTC. Translated: CASSLEGERPYGYTF.

The chain joins TRBV12-3 or TRBV12-4 to TRBJ1-1; tentatively, D is TRBD1 (5 bases). CDR3 length: 14 amino acids. V lost 8 bases and J 3 bases, leaving 16 bases between the germline ends. DNA for the CDR3: TGTGCCAGCTGTTATGGGGCAGGAGACACTGAAGCTTTCTTT. It encodes CASCYGAGDTEAFF.

The V and J genes are TRBV7-3 and TRBJ2-1, with D unresolved. The V end was cut by 8 bases, the J end by 5 bases, with 10 bases between. The germline gives CDR1 SGHTA, CDR2 FQGTGA. The CDR3 has 12 amino acids. Here the CDR3 reads CASGKAHNEQFF. Here the CDR3 DNA reads TGTGCCAGCGGGAAGGCCCACAATGAGCAGTTCTTC.

The chain recombines TRBV3-1 with TRBJ2-5; D is unclear. The V end lost 1 base, the J end lost 7 bases, and 7 bases lay between the germline ends. CDR3 length: 12 amino acids. CDR1 is LGHDT, CDR2 YNNKEL, per germline (reference sequence). CDR3 residues: CASSQGVRTQYF. In DNA, the CDR3 is TGTGCCAGCAGCCAAGGAGTACGGACCCAGTACTTC.

This clonotype was picked up a small number of times. The chain combines TRBV29-1 with TRBJ2-1; no clear D. Germline loops: CDR1 SQVTM, CDR2 ANQGSEA. The CDR3 has 10 residues. V was cut by 6 bases and J by 12 bases, with 12 bases left in between. CDR3 nucleotides: TGCAGCGTCGAGGTGGGTGGGCAGTTCTTC. Translated, it gives CSVEVGGQFF.

This clonotype was found a few times. J is TRBJ1-5 and V is TRBV28, with D perhaps TRBD1 (5 bases). V was clipped by 5 bases and J by 7 bases, with 15 bases between them. This CDR3 is built from 14 residues. Per the germline V gene, CDR1 is MDHEN and CDR2 is SYDVKM. CDR3 in amino acids: CASSPLAGWQPQHF. CDR3 DNA: TGTGCCAGCAGTCCCTTGGCAGGGTGGCAGCCCCAGCATTTT.

A few counts support this clonotype. Here the CDR3 reads CASSPPGISYGYTF. In DNA, the CDR3 is TGTGCCAGCAGCCCCCCAGGGATCTCTTATGGCTACACCTTC. The chain employs TRBV7-9 and TRBJ1-2, with TRBD1 as a possible D gene (5 bases). V lost 5 bases to trimming and J lost 5 bases, with 15 bases between them. The CDR3 loop spans 14 amino acids. Germline values: CDR1 SEHNR, CDR2 FQNEAQ (reference sequence).

A few counts support this clonotype. The J gene is TRBJ2-1, the V gene TRBV4-1; the match to TRBD2 covers 15 bases. V was pared by 4 bases and J by 12 bases, with 4 bases of the junction left unmatched. Germline assignment: CDR1 MGHRA and CDR2 YSYEKL. This CDR3 has 14 amino acids. CDR3 DNA: TGCGCCAGCAGCCGCGGACTAGCGGGAGGGGGGCAGTTCTTC. Its protein is CASSRGLAGGGQFF.

This clonotype has more than one count but fewer than ten. The V call is TRBV5-1, the J call TRBJ2-7, with D tentatively TRBD2 (5 bases). V was pared by 2 bases and J by 2 bases, with 14 bases between. Germline V gene data show CDR1 as SGHRS and CDR2 as YFSETQ. The CDR3 spans 15 residues. CDR3 in amino acids: CASSLWGDSTYEQYF. The CDR3 nucleotides read TGCGCCAGCAGCTTATGGGGAGACTCGACCTACGAGCAGTACTTC.

Only a few counts were recorded for this clonotype. This chain uses TRBV7-9 with TRBJ1-1; D might be TRBD1 (6 bases). Looked up from germline, CDR1 is SEHNR and CDR2 is FQNEAQ (reference sequence). The CDR3 runs to 16 residues. V was shortened by 5 bases and J by 5 bases, with 21 bases between the two germline ends. The CDR3 loop reads CASSILQERGGTEAFF. CDR3 bases: TGTGCCAGCAGCATACTACAGGAGAGAGGGGGTACTGAAGCTTTCTTT.

This clonotype was detected only a few times. The chain has TRBV18 and TRBJ1-1, with TRBD1 matching over 12 bases. J lost 11 bases, V lost 2 bases, and 9 bases had no gene match. Germline V gives CDR1 KGHSH, CDR2 LQKENI. This CDR3 is built from 15 residues. Here the CDR3 DNA reads TGTGCCAGCTCACCATCGGGACAGGGGGCGTTGGGGGCTTTCTTT. Protein product: CASSPSGQGALGAFF. Combining the CDR3 with reference TRBV18 and TRBJ1-1 gives the whole variable domain NAGVMQNPRHLVRRRGQEARLRCSPMKGHSHVYWYRQLPEEGLKFMVYLQKENIIDESGMPKERFSAEFPKEGPSILRIQQVVRGDSAAYFCASSPSGQGALGAFFGQGTRLTVV.

The chain employs TRBV24-1 and TRBJ2-5, with 13 bases fitting TRBD2. Germline V gene lookup returns CDR1 KGHDR and CDR2 SFDVKD. The CDR3 has 16 amino acids. Germline trimming cut 2 bases from V and 4 bases from J; bases unmatched to any gene: 3. The chain's CDR3 is CATSDWRLAGGETQYF. CDR3 nucleotides: TGTGCCACCAGTGATTGGAGACTAGCGGGAGGAGAGACCCAGTACTTC.

The rearrangement uses TRBV4-1 and TRBJ1-1, with 7 bases identical to TRBD1. V lost 5 bases and J lost 3; bases outside the gene matches: 9. Germline assignment: CDR1 MGHRA and CDR2 YSYEKL. The CDR3 totals 15 residues. In nucleotides, the CDR3 is TGCGCCAGCAGCTATCCAGGGGGAGGGTACACTGAAGCTTTCTTT. This sequence encodes CASSYPGGGYTEAFF.

The V call is TRBV12-3 or TRBV12-4, the J call TRBJ2-1; maybe TRBD2 (6 bases). CDR3 length equals 15 residues. V was pared by 10 bases and J by 2 bases, with 18 bases between. CDR3 coding DNA: TGTGCCACTGCTTCGGGGCTAGCGACCTACAATGAGCAGTTCTTC. Translating it yields CATASGLATYNEQFF.

This clonotype was observed a handful of times. V is TRBV12-3 or TRBV12-4 and J is TRBJ2-7; the match to TRBD2 covers 10 bases. J lost 7 bases, V lost 5 bases, and 14 bases had no gene match. This CDR3 contains 16 residues. CDR3 protein: CASSPRLAGAYLEQYF. As DNA, the CDR3 is TGTGCCAGCAGTCCTCGACTAGCGGGCGCCTATTTGGAGCAGTACTTC.

The genes are TRBV4-2 and TRBJ2-3, with TRBD2 matching 8 bases. Losses at the gene ends were 0 bases for V and 0 bases for J; bases not matched to a gene: 5. The germline V gene has CDR1 LGHNA and CDR2 YNFKEQ. The CDR3 loop spans 17 amino acids. The CDR3 nucleotides are TGTGCCAGCAGCCAAGATAGGGCGGGAGGAAGCACAGATACGCAGTATTTT. Its protein product is CASSQDRAGGSTDTQYF.